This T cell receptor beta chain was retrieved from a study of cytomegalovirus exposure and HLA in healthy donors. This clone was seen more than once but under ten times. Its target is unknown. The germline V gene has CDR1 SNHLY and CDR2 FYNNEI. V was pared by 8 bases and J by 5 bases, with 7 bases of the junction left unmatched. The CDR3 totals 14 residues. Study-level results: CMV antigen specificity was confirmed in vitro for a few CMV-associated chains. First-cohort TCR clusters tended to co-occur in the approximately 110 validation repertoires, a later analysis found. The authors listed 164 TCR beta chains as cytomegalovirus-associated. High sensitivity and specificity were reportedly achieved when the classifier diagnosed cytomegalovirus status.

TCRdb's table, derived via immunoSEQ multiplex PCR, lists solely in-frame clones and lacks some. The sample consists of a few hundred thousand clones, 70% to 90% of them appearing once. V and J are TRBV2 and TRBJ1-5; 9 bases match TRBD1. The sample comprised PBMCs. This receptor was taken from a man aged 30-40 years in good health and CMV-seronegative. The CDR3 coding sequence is TGTGCCAGCGGGCTGGGACAGGGCTATCAGCCCCAGCATTTT. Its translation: CASGLGQGYQPQHF.